The clone carrying this TCR beta chain was seen a handful of times. The target antigen is unknown. The data were obtained in a study of T cells after yellow fever vaccination. UMIs were added to TCR cDNA along with a universal primer site when it was made by 5'RACE template switching. TCRdb re-called the 5' RACE reads through MiXCR, storing one row per CDR3 protein. The repertoire holds about 130,000 distinct CDR3 sequences, with roughly 10% as singletons. The V and J ends lost 2 bases and 6 bases, in that order; junction bases with no gene match: 8. The CDR3 length is 15 residues. In germline, CDR1 is SGHTA, CDR2 FQGNSA. Study observations and caveats: A minor fraction of clonotypes spanned both CD4 and CD8 compartments.

The material was CD8+ T cells sorted from PBMCs, obtained on the day of the yellow fever booster vaccination. The chain carries TRBV7-2 and TRBJ2-7, with 9 bases that match TRBD1. This receptor was obtained from a man younger than 35 who received the YFV17D yellow fever vaccine. CDR3 sequence reads: CASSLSGTGWLEQYF. The CDR3 DNA is TGTGCCAGCAGCTTATCCGGGACAGGGTGGCTCGAGCAGTACTTC.